This T cell receptor beta chain is from a study of graft-versus-host responses after intestinal transplantation. This table comes from immunoSEQ multiplex PCR, and its TCRdb copy is limited to in-frame clones, with some not included. The repertoire holds 95,000 to 130,000 clones, with about nine tenths as singletons. After removal of 1 base from V and 3 bases from J, the junction contained 11 bases not matched to a gene. Looked up from germline, CDR1 is SGHTA and CDR2 is FQGNSA. The CDR3 has 17 amino acids. Points on this clone: Its target is not known.

The chain employs TRBV7-2 and TRBJ1-2; 7 nucleotides line up with TRBD1. The sample here was unstimulated CD4+ T cells sorted from spleen or lymph node cells, taken before intestinal transplant. The sequence was collected from a human donor who received an intestinal transplant. The CDR3 spells CASSLGVRGTEYYGYTF. CDR3 DNA sequence: TGTGCCAGCAGCTTAGGAGTCCGCGGGACAGAGTACTATGGCTACACCTTC.